This TCR beta chain was captured by sequencing in a study of control samples from healthy donors and cancer patients. This clone was found once. The data were produced by immunoSEQ multiplex PCR, yet TCRdb's version contains in-frame clones alone and is incomplete. The sample gives about 58,000 clones, almost 90% of which show up once; approximately 5.9% is in the top ten. The length of the CDR3 is 18 residues. Trimming at V came to 0 bases and at J to 6 bases, leaving 12 bases not matched to a gene. Germline V gene data show CDR1 as SGHDN and CDR2 as FVKESK. The chain is built from TRBV14 and TRBJ2-1, with 9 bases aligning to TRBD2. The source of this sequence is a man in his fifties or sixties with colorectal cancer. The sequenced material came from PBMCs. This chain's CDR3 is CASSQDLISGGRRNEQFF. CDR3 coding DNA: TGTGCCAGCAGCCAAGATTTAATTAGCGGGGGCAGGCGCAATGAGCAGTTCTTC.